The 21 T cell receptor beta chains given below trace back to one sample, sequenced in a study of shared clonotypes between healthy human individuals. This table comes from immunoSEQ multiplex PCR, and its TCRdb copy is limited to in-frame clones, with some not included. The sample has hundreds of thousands of clones; 95% are singletons. Terminally differentiated effector memory CD45RA+ cells were excluded by CCR7 positive selection of CD45RO-negative cells. Sequenced input: naive CD8+ T cells sorted from blood. The receptors originated from a woman aged 25-40 years in good health.

CDR3 residues: CASSYDSPTDTQYF. CDR3 bases: TGTGCCAGCAGCTACGACAGCCCCACAGATACGCAGTATTTT. V usage is TRBV5-5 and J usage is TRBJ2-3; tentative D call: TRBD1 (5 bases). Per the germline V gene, CDR1 is SGHKS and CDR2 is YYEKEE (reference sequence). Trimming left V 3 bases short and J 2 bases short, with 10 bases between. The CDR3 length is 14 residues.

The CDR3: CSVEEHGGGNTEAFF. CDR3 DNA sequence: TGCAGCGTTGAAGAACACGGAGGAGGGAACACTGAAGCTTTCTTT. The chain uses TRBV29-1 and TRBJ1-1; no firm D call. V lost 0 bases, J lost 1 base, and 12 bases lay in between. This CDR3 comprises 15 residues. The germline CDR1 and CDR2 sequences are SQVTM and ANQGSEA.

The DNA for the CDR3 is TGTGCCACCAGCAGCTCACAGGGCGTTCAGCCCCAGCATTTT. This translates into CATSSSQGVQPQHF. This rearrangement joins TRBV15 to TRBJ1-5; D possibly corresponds to TRBD1 (6 bases). Per the germline V gene, CDR1 is LNHNV and CDR2 is YYDKDF (reference sequence). Trimming left V 3 bases short and J 6 bases short, with 12 bases between. The length of the CDR3 is 14 residues.

The chain carries TRBV5-6 and TRBJ2-7; 8 bases fit TRBD2. The junction had 2 bases not matched to a gene; V was cut back by 3 bases and J by 3 bases. Germline V lookup: CDR1 SGHDT, CDR2 YYEEEE. The CDR3 contains 13 residues. The CDR3 DNA reads TGTGCCAGCAGCTCCAGCGGGAGCTACGAGCAGTACTTC. This gives the protein CASSSSGSYEQYF.

V usage is TRBV11-2 and J usage is TRBJ2-2; D may be TRBD2 (5 bases). Trimming shortened V by 5 bases and J by 6 bases, and 10 bases separated the two germline ends. The CDR3 is 13 amino acids. The germline V gene encodes CDR1 SGHAT and CDR2 FQNNGV. As DNA, the CDR3 is TGTGCCAGCAGCCCCGGGGAGCCCGGGGAGCTGTTTTTT. Translated, it gives CASSPGEPGELFF.

V is TRBV7-8 and J is TRBJ2-1, with D unclear. Germline CDR1 is SGHVS and CDR2 is FQNEAQ. The CDR3 is made up of 14 amino acids. The V end was cut by 0 bases, the J end by 3 bases, with 6 bases between. CDR3 nucleotide sequence: TGTGCCAGCAGCTTAGCATCCGGCTACAATGAGCAGTTCTTC. Protein sequence: CASSLASGYNEQFF.

The chain carries TRBV7-9 and TRBJ2-1; 7 bases fit TRBD2. Trimming cost V 6 bases and J 8 bases; bases outside gene matches: 13. Germline values: CDR1 SEHNR, CDR2 FQNEAQ (reference sequence). The length of the CDR3 is 15 residues. The DNA for the CDR3 is TGTGCCAGCAGTCCAGTGGGAGGGCCCGCGGATGAGCAGTTCTTC. Encoded protein: CASSPVGGPADEQFF.

V usage is TRBV12-5 and J usage is TRBJ2-1, with D perhaps TRBD2 (6 bases). Germline V lookup: CDR1 LGHNT, CDR2 FRNRAP. The V end was cut by 6 bases, the J end by 1 base, with 13 bases between. This CDR3 has 15 amino acids. The DNA of the CDR3 is TGTGCTAGTGGCCCTCACGGGAGTTCCTACAATGAGCAGTTCTTC. Its translation: CASGPHGSSYNEQFF.

This rearrangement joins TRBV11-1 to TRBJ2-3; D unclear. Germline V gene sequence: CDR1 SGHAT, CDR2 FQDESV (reference sequence). V lost 5 bases and J 0 bases, leaving 6 bases between the germline ends. The CDR3 extends over 13 amino acids. DNA for the CDR3: TGTGCCAGCAGCATGACAAGCACAGATACGCAGTATTTT. This sequence encodes CASSMTSTDTQYF.

J is TRBJ2-1 and V is TRBV7-8; no clear D gene. CDR1 SGHVS and CDR2 FQNEAQ come from the germline V gene. The CDR3 sequence is 15 residues long. The ends were cut back, 2 bases at V and 4 bases at J, with 12 bases in the middle. Here the CDR3 reads CASSLTATLYNEQFF. CDR3 DNA: TGTGCCAGCAGCTTAACTGCGACACTATACAATGAGCAGTTCTTC.

This clone appeared a single time. This rearrangement joins TRBV27 to TRBJ2-2, with TRBD2 identical over 8 bases. The CDR3 consists of 14 residues. CDR1 and CDR2 (germline): MNHEY, SMNVEV (reference sequence). The J segment lost 5 bases and the V segment lost 5 bases, leaving 4 bases of the junction unmatched. CDR3 nucleotide sequence: TGTGCCAGCAGTCACGGGACTAGTACCGGGGAGCTGTTTTTT. The encoded protein is CASSHGTSTGELFF.

The chain is built from TRBV7-6 and TRBJ1-3, with D maybe TRBD1 (5 bases). Germline CDR1 is SGHVS and CDR2 is FNYEAQ. There are 15 residues in the CDR3. Trimming left V 6 bases short and J 2 bases short, with 14 bases between. CDR3: CASSSGSAAGNTIYF. CDR3 in DNA: TGTGCCAGCAGTTCAGGGTCGGCCGCTGGAAACACCATATATTTT.

This clone occurred once. The chain couples TRBV5-1 to TRBJ1-1, with a weak D call TRBD1 (5 bases). V was clipped by 2 bases and J by 0 bases, with 8 bases between them. The CDR3 spans 14 residues. Germline CDR1 reads SGHRS; CDR2 reads YFSETQ. The CDR3 bases are TGCGCCAGCAGCTTCGGACATGTGAACACTGAAGCTTTCTTT. It is translated as CASSFGHVNTEAFF.

The chain employs TRBV27 and TRBJ2-7; perhaps TRBD2 as D (5 bases). The CDR3 is 13 amino acids. V lost 5 bases to trimming and J lost 3 bases, with 11 bases between them. CDR1 and CDR2 (germline): MNHEY, SMNVEV (reference sequence). The DNA for the CDR3 is TGTGCCAGCAGTCCCGGACGGGACTACGAGCAGTACTTC. Encoded protein: CASSPGRDYEQYF.

This rearrangement joins TRBV7-3 to TRBJ2-1, with D unclear. From germline, CDR1 is SGHTA and CDR2 FQGTGA. The CDR3 length is 16 residues. V lost 5 bases to trimming and J lost 0 bases, with 14 bases between them. CDR3 sequence: CASSPISGSSYNEQFF. CDR3 DNA: TGTGCCAGCAGCCCCATCTCGGGTAGCTCCTACAATGAGCAGTTCTTC.

CDR3: CASSDWRGEQFF. Written as DNA, the CDR3 is TGTGCCAGCAGTGACTGGCGGGGTGAGCAGTTCTTC. The chain couples TRBV6-5 to TRBJ2-1; tentatively, D is TRBD2 (6 bases). V lost 5 bases to trimming and J lost 9 bases, with 11 bases between them. The CDR3 has 12 amino acids. Germline-derived CDR1 and CDR2 are MNHEY and SVGAGI.

The DNA of the CDR3 is TGTGCCAGCAGTTTACCAACTAGCGGAGCTGACAATGAGCAGTTCTTC. This gives the protein CASSLPTSGADNEQFF. The chain carries TRBV28 and TRBJ2-1; 8 bases agree with TRBD2. This CDR3 has 16 residues. Germline CDR1 and CDR2: MDHEN and SYDVKM. The ends lost 2 bases at V and 5 bases at J; junction bases unmatched: 8.

This clone was seen a single time. Other nucleotide sequences from this sample produce the same CDR3. This rearrangement joins TRBV11-2 to TRBJ2-7, with D unclear. Deletions cut 1 base from V and 2 bases from J, with 9 bases between. CDR3 length: 14 amino acids. CDR1 SGHAT and CDR2 FQNNGV come from the germline V gene. CDR3 sequence (DNA): TGTGCCAGCAGCTTAGGGGTGGGTGCCTACGAGCAGTACTTC. It encodes CASSLGVGAYEQYF.

The V gene is TRBV27, the J gene TRBJ1-2; D gene unclear. The germline V gene has CDR1 MNHEY and CDR2 SMNVEV (reference sequence). The V gene lost 4 bases and the J gene lost 7 bases, with 7 bases spanning the gap. The CDR3 contains 11 residues. This chain's CDR3 is CASSSGSGYTF. The CDR3 DNA follows: TGTGCCAGCAGTTCCGGGAGTGGCTACACCTTC.

This clone occurred a few times. V usage is TRBV28 and J usage is TRBJ1-5; 7 nucleotides align to TRBD1. Per germline, CDR1 MDHEN and CDR2 SYDVKM. V shed 7 bases, J shed 2 bases, and the junction held 17 bases outside the gene matches. CDR3 length: 18 residues. As DNA, the CDR3 is TGTGCCAGCATCCGGGACAGACGGTTCAGATCTGGCAATCAGCCCCAGCATTTT. It encodes CASIRDRRFRSGNQPQHF.

In its sample, this clone was seen a few times. The chain is built from TRBV14 and TRBJ1-1; D uncertain. Trimming left V 3 bases short and J 3 bases short, with 5 bases between. CDR3 length: 12 residues. CDR1 and CDR2 from the germline V gene are SGHDN and FVKESK. Written as DNA, the CDR3 is TGTGCCAGCAGCCATTGGGACACTGAAGCTTTCTTT. Protein sequence: CASSHWDTEAFF.